This T cell receptor (beta chain) was sequenced for a study of blood T cells in healthy people across ages. General observations from the study: A roughly linear age-dependent decrease characterized TCR beta diversity per million T cells. Naive T cell percentage showed a strong correlation with TCR beta diversity. With donor CMV status unknown, expanded clonotype changes were possibly confounded.

V was trimmed by 4 bases and J by 5 bases, leaving 7 bases between them. Germline loops: CDR1 SQVTM, CDR2 ANQGSEA. The CDR3 runs 11 residues. This clonotype was detected a few times. As yet, its antigen is unknown. A second about 6 to 12 cycle PCR used barcoded and J-beta primers. Through a template-switch adaptor with 12 random nucleotides, each cDNA molecule received a tag. One entry per CDR3 protein, called by TCRdb with MiXCR from the 5' RACE reads. This table has 1.4 million to 1.5 million distinct CDR3 sequences, 40% to 50% appearing once. Specimen: blood. The chain couples TRBV29-1 to TRBJ2-3; D uncertain. The receptor was derived from a woman under 30 in good health. The CDR3 sequence: CSVGPVDTQYF. The CDR3 bases are TGCAGCGTTGGCCCGGTAGATACGCAGTATTTT.